The 20 T cell receptor beta chains given below trace back to one sample, sequenced in a study of T cell clonotyping in hematopoietic cell transplantation (dated by TCRdb to the early 2020s). Read against the paper, the sample's time point label means: 30 days after allo-HCT. Library preparation used the immunoSEQ multiplex PCR assay. This is the immuneACCESS table as TCRdb keeps it, with only in-frame sequences that have V and J called. A part of the clones is gone; compared with another copy, unresolved V genes explain less than half, and the rest is unexplained. This sample comprises 3,000 to 4,500 clones, about 16% of them detected only once. Clones ranked in the top ten supply roughly 19% of the sample. The sample consisted of peripheral blood mononuclear cells, taken 30 days after allogeneic stem cell transplant. The receptor source for this set is a male patient aged 45-59 years who had an allogeneic stem cell transplant from a related donor, so the T cells may come from the graft donor. Some clones in this sample may be carry-over from other donors' samples.

In its sample, this clone was seen a few times. This chain joins TRBV7-2 and TRBJ2-7; D might be TRBD2 (6 bases). Germline V gives CDR1 SGHTA, CDR2 FQGNSA. There are 11 residues in the CDR3. Between the trimmed V and J ends, which lost 4 bases and 9 bases, there was a span of 10 bases. CDR3 sequence reads: CASSSLGGQYF. The CDR3 DNA is TGTGCCAGCAGCTCACTGGGAGGGCAGTACTTC.

The chain couples TRBV19 to TRBJ2-7, with TRBD2 matching 7 bases. CDR3 length equals 12 residues. The germline V gene has CDR1 LNHDA and CDR2 SQIVND (reference sequence). V shed 5 bases and J 6 bases; nucleotides not matched to a gene: 4. CDR3 nucleotides: TGTGCCAGTAGTCCGGGGGGAGCCGAGCAGTACTTC. Amino acids: CASSPGGAEQYF.

This clone has more than one count but fewer than ten. At one end the junction does not follow the germline gene, possibly because of a read error. CDR3 bases: TGTGTCAGCAGTTTCACCACCCAAGAGACCCAGTACTTC. Translated: CVSSFTTQETQYF. The V call is TRBV6-5, the J call TRBJ2-5; D is ambiguous. The CDR3 has 13 amino acids. Germline CDR1 MNHEY, CDR2 SVGAGI.

This clone was seen more than once but under ten times. The V call is TRBV30, the J call TRBJ2-7; 7 bases align to TRBD1. Germline CDR1 and CDR2: GTSNPN and SVGIG (reference sequence). The CDR3 spans 14 residues. With V trimmed by 1 base and J by 2 bases, 5 bases remained unmatched. The CDR3: CAWSARTGPYEQYF. CDR3 coding DNA: TGTGCCTGGAGTGCCCGGACAGGACCCTACGAGCAGTACTTC.

The chain combines TRBV30 with TRBJ1-2, with D perhaps matching TRBD1 (5 bases). Trimming took off 1 base at V and 3 bases at J, with 9 bases between the two ends. The V gene's germline CDR1 is GTSNPN and CDR2 SVGIG (reference sequence). The CDR3 loop spans 13 amino acids. Here the CDR3 reads CAWSDRGDYGYTF. DNA for the CDR3: TGTGCCTGGAGTGATCGAGGGGACTATGGCTACACCTTC.

This chain links TRBV6-6 with TRBJ2-5; D remains unclear. This CDR3 spans 11 amino acids. The V gene's germline CDR1 is MNHNY and CDR2 SVGAGI (reference sequence). V lost 5 bases to trimming and J lost 5 bases, with 6 bases between them. DNA of the CDR3: TGTGCCAGCAGTCTTCTGGAGACCCAGTACTTC. This sequence encodes CASSLLETQYF.

This chain connects TRBV19 to TRBJ1-2; D possibly corresponds to TRBD1 (6 bases). The germline V gene has CDR1 LNHDA and CDR2 SQIVND (reference sequence). This CDR3 has 12 residues. The V end was cut by 5 bases, the J end by 7 bases, with 11 bases between. The CDR3 here is CASSVRTAGYTF. Written as DNA, the CDR3 is TGTGCCAGTAGTGTCCGGACAGCTGGCTACACCTTC.

CDR3 DNA: TGTGCCAGCAGAAGGGGGCGAAGCCAGCCCCAGCATTTT. It translates to CASRRGRSQPQHF. The chain carries TRBV6-5 and TRBJ1-5, with 7 bases fitting TRBD1. This CDR3 has 13 amino acids. With 6 bases clipped from V and 7 bases from J, the junction kept 6 bases outside the gene matches. Germline V lookup: CDR1 MNHEY, CDR2 SVGAGI.

This clone was seen only a few times. The CDR3, as DNA: TGTGCCAGCAGCCAGGTTAGCGGCCTCACCCAAGAGACCCAGTACTTC. This gives the protein CASSQVSGLTQETQYF. This chain connects TRBV11-2 to TRBJ2-5; maybe TRBD2 (6 bases). The ends were cut back, 5 bases at V and 1 base at J, with 17 bases in the middle. Germline V lookup: CDR1 SGHAT, CDR2 FQNNGV. CDR3 length: 16 residues. The full variable domain, rest sourced from reference TRBV11-2 and TRBJ2-5, is EAGVAQSPRYKIIEKRQSVAFWCNPISGHATLYWYQQILGQGPKLLIQFQNNGVVDDSQLPKDRFSAERLKGVDSTLKIQPAKLEDSAVYLCASSQVSGLTQETQYFGPGTRLLVL.

In its sample, this clone was seen a few times. V is TRBV20-1 and J is TRBJ2-1; D is ambiguous. The CDR3 totals 11 residues. Deletions cut 5 bases from V and 4 bases from J, with 6 bases between. CDR1 is DFQATT and CDR2 is SNEGSKA in the germline V gene (reference sequence). Here the CDR3 reads CSAGSYNEQFF. The DNA for the CDR3 is TGCAGTGCTGGTAGTTACAATGAGCAGTTCTTC.

The table lists this clone with a few counts. This rearrangement joins TRBV30 to TRBJ2-3; D possibly corresponds to TRBD1 (6 bases). CDR3 length: 14 amino acids. V was clipped by 2 bases and J by 4 bases, with 13 bases between them. Germline V gene lookup returns CDR1 GTSNPN and CDR2 SVGIG (reference sequence). The chain's CDR3 is CAWSKGDGADTQYF. CDR3 DNA: TGTGCCTGGAGTAAGGGGGATGGGGCAGATACGCAGTATTTT. The full variable domain, completed using reference TRBV30 and TRBJ2-3, is SQTIHQWPATLVQPVGSPLSLECTVEGTSNPNLYWYRQAAGRGLQLLFYSVGIGQISSEVPQNLSASRPQDRQFILSSKKLLLSDSGFYLCAWSKGDGADTQYFGPGTRLTVL.

This chain connects TRBV30 to TRBJ2-7, with 9 nucleotides matching TRBD1. CDR3 length: 14 residues. Germline V gene sequence: CDR1 GTSNPN, CDR2 SVGIG (reference sequence). The ends lost 1 base at V and 1 base at J; junction bases unmatched: 2. CDR3 sequence reads: CAWSAGTGSYEQYF. The CDR3 DNA is TGTGCCTGGAGTGCCGGGACAGGGTCCTACGAGCAGTACTTC. The variable domain in full, completed from reference TRBV30 and TRBJ2-7, reads SQTIHQWPATLVQPVGSPLSLECTVEGTSNPNLYWYRQAAGRGLQLLFYSVGIGQISSEVPQNLSASRPQDRQFILSSKKLLLSDSGFYLCAWSAGTGSYEQYFGPGTRLTVT.

This clone turned up a few times. The chain is built from TRBV27 and TRBJ1-2; 10 bases are shared with TRBD1. V lost 4 bases, J lost 10 bases, and 12 bases stayed unmatched. Germline V gene data show CDR1 as MNHEY and CDR2 as SMNVEV (reference sequence). The CDR3 contains 15 residues. As DNA, the CDR3 is TGTGCCAGCAGTTCCCTCGGCGGGACAGGGGTTCTCTACACCTTC. Its translation: CASSSLGGTGVLYTF.

A few counts support this clone. The J gene is TRBJ1-1, the V gene TRBV7-9; D is ambiguous. V was trimmed by 5 bases and J by 5 bases, leaving 9 bases between them. The germline V gene encodes CDR1 SEHNR and CDR2 FQNEAQ (reference sequence). CDR3 size: 12 residues. The CDR3 nucleotides read TGTGCCAGCAGCGCCCCGGGGACTGAAGCTTTCTTT. Encoded protein: CASSAPGTEAFF. The full variable domain, with the rest looked up from reference TRBV7-9 and TRBJ1-1, is DTGVSQNPRHKITKRGQNVTFRCDPISEHNRLYWYRQTLGQGPEFLTYFQNEAQLEKSRLLSDRFSAERPKGSFSTLEIQRTEQGDSAMYLCASSAPGTEAFFGQGTRLTVV.

This clone was counted a few times. For the CDR3, the DNA is TGTGCCAGCAGGGCCGGGACAGGGGCCGGGGAGCTGTTTTTT. It is translated as CASRAGTGAGELFF. The genes are TRBV6-5 and TRBJ2-2; TRBD1 matches 10 bases. CDR1 and CDR2 (germline): MNHEY, SVGAGI. This CDR3 has 14 residues. V gave up 6 bases and J gave up 6 bases; unmatched junction bases: 4.

Only a few counts were recorded for this clone. V and J are TRBV9 and TRBJ2-7; 7 nucleotides agree with TRBD2. Trimming took 0 bases from V and 5 from J; bases not matched to a gene: 11. This CDR3 is 16 amino acids long. Germline V gene lookup returns CDR1 SGDLS and CDR2 YYNGEE. The CDR3 is CASSVGSSAGDNEQYF. The CDR3 nucleotides are TGTGCCAGCAGCGTAGGATCTTCGGCGGGAGACAACGAGCAGTACTTC.

This chain links TRBV6-5 with TRBJ1-1; tentatively, D is TRBD1 (5 bases). This CDR3 contains 12 residues. Trimming pared 7 bases from V and 4 bases from J, leaving 10 bases between. Germline V lookup: CDR1 MNHEY, CDR2 SVGAGI. The CDR3 DNA reads as TGTGCCAGCACCAATGGGGGCACTGAAGCTTTCTTT. Its protein product is CASTNGGTEAFF.

Of note for this clone: Different DNA sequences within this sample yield the same CDR3. The chain recombines TRBV30 with TRBJ2-5; D is unresolved. The CDR3 covers 11 residues. Germline CDR1 and CDR2: GTSNPN and SVGIG (reference sequence). V was clipped by 0 bases and J by 5 bases, with 4 bases between them. CDR3 loop: CAWSVQETQYF. DNA of the CDR3: TGTGCCTGGAGTGTACAGGAGACCCAGTACTTC.

This clone was counted between two and nine times. The V gene is TRBV30, the J gene TRBJ1-2; D is undetermined. Germline-derived CDR1 and CDR2 are GTSNPN and SVGIG (reference sequence). The CDR3 totals 12 residues. The V end lost 2 bases, the J end lost 7 bases, and 11 bases lay between the germline ends. CDR3 region: CAWSRQSGGYTF. Written as DNA, the CDR3 is TGTGCCTGGAGTAGGCAGTCGGGTGGCTACACCTTC.

The rearrangement joins TRBV30 to TRBJ1-5; a weak D match, TRBD1 (5 bases). V lost 5 bases, J lost 0 bases, and 11 bases lay in between. The CDR3 spans 14 residues. Germline CDR1 GTSNPN, CDR2 SVGIG (reference sequence). The CDR3 here is CAWSDSYSNQPQHF. The CDR3 nucleotides are TGTGCCTGGTCAGACAGCTATAGCAATCAGCCCCAGCATTTT.